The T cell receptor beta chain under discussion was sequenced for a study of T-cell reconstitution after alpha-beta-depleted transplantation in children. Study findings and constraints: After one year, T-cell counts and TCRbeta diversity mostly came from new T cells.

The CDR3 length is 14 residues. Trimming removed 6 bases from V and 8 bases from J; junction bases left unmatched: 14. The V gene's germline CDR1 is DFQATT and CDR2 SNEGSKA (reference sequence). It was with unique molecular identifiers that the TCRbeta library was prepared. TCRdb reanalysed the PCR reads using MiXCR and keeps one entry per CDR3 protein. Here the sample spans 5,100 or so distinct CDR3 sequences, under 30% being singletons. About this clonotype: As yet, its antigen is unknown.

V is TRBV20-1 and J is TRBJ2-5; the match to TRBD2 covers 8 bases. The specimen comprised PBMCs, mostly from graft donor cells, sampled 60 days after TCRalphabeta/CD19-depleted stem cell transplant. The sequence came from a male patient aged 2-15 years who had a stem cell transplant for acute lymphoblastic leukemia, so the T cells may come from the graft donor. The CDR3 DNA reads TGCAGTGCGCTGGAGCGGGAGTACAGGGAAACCCAGTACTTC. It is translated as CSALEREYRETQYF.